This T cell receptor beta chain originates from a study of beta chain features in type 1 diabetes. There are 12 residues in the CDR3. The germline V gene has CDR1 MNHEY and CDR2 SVGAGI. V was pared by 6 bases and J by 6 bases, with 4 bases of the junction left unmatched. The sequenced template was cDNA made from the entire isolated RNA. The table came from immunoSEQ multiplex PCR; TCRdb's copy has only in-frame clones and leaves some out. The sample has about 360,000 clones; 10% to 15% are singletons. This clone was recorded a few times. Its antigen is still unknown. Overall study findings and caveats: At VDJ recombination sites, type 1 diabetes patients had fewer insertions and more deleted nucleotides.

V usage is TRBV6-5 and J usage is TRBJ1-2; 7 positions agree with TRBD1. The sequence was obtained from a man between 18 and 29 years old in good health. Sequenced input: naive CD4+ T cells from blood. CDR3 residues: CASSQGVNGYTF. As DNA, the CDR3 is TGTGCCAGCAGCCAGGGGGTGAATGGCTACACCTTC.